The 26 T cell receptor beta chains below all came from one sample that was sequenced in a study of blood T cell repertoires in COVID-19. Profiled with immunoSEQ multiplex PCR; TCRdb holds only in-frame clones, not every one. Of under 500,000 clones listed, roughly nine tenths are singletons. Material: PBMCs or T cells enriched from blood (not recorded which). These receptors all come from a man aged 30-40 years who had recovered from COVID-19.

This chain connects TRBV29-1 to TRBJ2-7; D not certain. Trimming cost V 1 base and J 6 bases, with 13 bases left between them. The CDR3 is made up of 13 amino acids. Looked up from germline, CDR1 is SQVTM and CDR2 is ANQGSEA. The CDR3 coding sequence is TGCAGCGTTGAAGTCGGAGCACGAGCCGAGCAGTACTTC. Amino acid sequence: CSVEVGARAEQYF.

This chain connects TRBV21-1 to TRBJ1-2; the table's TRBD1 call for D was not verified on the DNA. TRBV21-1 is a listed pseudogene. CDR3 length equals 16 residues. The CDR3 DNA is TGTGCCAGCGGACCCGGGACAGACTTAGCTAACTATGGCTACACCTTC. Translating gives CASGPGTDLANYGYTF.

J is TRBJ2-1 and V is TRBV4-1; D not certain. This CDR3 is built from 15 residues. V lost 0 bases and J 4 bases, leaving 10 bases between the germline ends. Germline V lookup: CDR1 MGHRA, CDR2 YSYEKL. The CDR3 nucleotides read TGCGCCAGCAGCCAAGATATAAGCCCGTACAATGAGCAGTTCTTC. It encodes CASSQDISPYNEQFF.

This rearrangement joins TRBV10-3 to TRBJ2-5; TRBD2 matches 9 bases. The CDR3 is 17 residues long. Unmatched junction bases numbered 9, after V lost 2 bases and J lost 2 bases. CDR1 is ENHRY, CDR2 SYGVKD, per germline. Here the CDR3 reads CAISERLAGRKQETQYF. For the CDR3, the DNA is TGTGCCATCAGTGAGCGGCTAGCGGGAAGAAAACAAGAGACCCAGTACTTC.

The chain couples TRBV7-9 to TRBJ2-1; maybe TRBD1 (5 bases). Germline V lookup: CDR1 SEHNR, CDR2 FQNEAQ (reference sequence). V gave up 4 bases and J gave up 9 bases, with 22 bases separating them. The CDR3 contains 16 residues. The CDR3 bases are TGTGCCAGCAGCTCCCCCCGGACACTTTCCAAGGGTGAGCAGTTCTTC. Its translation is CASSSPRTLSKGEQFF. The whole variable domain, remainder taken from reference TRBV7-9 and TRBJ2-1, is DTGVSQNPRHKITKRGQNVTFRCDPISEHNRLYWYRQTLGQGPEFLTYFQNEAQLEKSRLLSDRFSAERPKGSFSTLEIQRTEQGDSAMYLCASSSPRTLSKGEQFFGPGTRLTVL.

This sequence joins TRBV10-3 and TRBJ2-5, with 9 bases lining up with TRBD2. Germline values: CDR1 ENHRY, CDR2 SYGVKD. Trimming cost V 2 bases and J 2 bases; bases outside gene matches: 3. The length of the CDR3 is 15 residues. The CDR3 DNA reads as TGTGCCATCAGTGAGGGAGCGGGAGGACAAGAGACCCAGTACTTC. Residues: CAISEGAGGQETQYF.

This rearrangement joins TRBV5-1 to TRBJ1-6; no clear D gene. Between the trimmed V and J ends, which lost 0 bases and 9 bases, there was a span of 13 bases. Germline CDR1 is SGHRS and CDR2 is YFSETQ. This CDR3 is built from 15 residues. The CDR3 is CASSLALGGLSPLHF. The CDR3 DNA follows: TGCGCCAGCAGCTTGGCCCTCGGAGGGCTTTCACCCCTCCACTTT.

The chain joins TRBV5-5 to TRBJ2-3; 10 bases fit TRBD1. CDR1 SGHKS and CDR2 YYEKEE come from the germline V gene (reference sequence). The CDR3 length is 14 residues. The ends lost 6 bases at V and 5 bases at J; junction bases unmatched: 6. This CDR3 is CASNPGQGKDTQYF. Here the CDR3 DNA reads TGTGCCAGCAACCCGGGACAGGGGAAAGATACGCAGTATTTT.

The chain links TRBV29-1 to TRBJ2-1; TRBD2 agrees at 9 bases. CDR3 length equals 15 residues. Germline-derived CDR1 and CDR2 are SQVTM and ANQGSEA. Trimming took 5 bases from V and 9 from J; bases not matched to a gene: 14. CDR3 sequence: CSVRFESGRISEQFF. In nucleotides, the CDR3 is TGCAGCGTTCGGTTCGAGAGCGGGAGGATCAGTGAGCAGTTCTTC.

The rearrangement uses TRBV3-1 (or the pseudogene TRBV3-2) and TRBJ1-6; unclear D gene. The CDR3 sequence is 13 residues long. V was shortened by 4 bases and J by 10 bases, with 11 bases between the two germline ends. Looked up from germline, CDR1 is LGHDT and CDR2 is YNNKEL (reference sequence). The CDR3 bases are TGTGCCAGCAGCCTAAAAGTCGCGTCACCCCTCCACTTT. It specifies CASSLKVASPLHF.

In nucleotides, the CDR3 is TGTGCCAGCAGTTCCCCCGGACAGAACTATCAGCCCCAGCATTTT. Translated, it gives CASSSPGQNYQPQHF. This sequence joins TRBV28 and TRBJ1-5, with a tentative D call TRBD1 (6 bases). Germline V lookup: CDR1 MDHEN, CDR2 SYDVKM. With 4 bases removed from V and 5 bases from J, the gap between germline ends came to 15 bases. This CDR3 has 15 amino acids.

The CDR3 sequence is CASSLTPDRGTEAFF. The CDR3 DNA sequence: TGTGCCAGCAGTCTCACCCCGGACAGGGGCACTGAAGCTTTCTTT. The chain couples TRBV27 to TRBJ1-1, with 9 bases identical to TRBD1. The trim removed 5 bases at V and 4 bases at J, leaving 8 bases unmatched. Germline CDR1 MNHEY, CDR2 SMNVEV (reference sequence). This CDR3 comprises 15 residues.

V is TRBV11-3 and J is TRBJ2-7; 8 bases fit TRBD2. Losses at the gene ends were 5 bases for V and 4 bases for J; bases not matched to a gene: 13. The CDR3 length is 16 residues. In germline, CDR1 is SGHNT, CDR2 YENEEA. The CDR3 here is CASSDGGDGRAYEQYF. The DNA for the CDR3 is TGTGCCAGCAGCGACGGGGGGGACGGCCGGGCGTACGAGCAGTACTTC.

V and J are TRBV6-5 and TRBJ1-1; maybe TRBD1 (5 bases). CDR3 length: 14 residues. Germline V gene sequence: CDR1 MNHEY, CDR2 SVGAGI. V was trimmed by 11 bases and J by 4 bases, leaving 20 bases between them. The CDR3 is CAATRGGYRTEAFF. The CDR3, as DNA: TGTGCCGCCACGCGGGGGGGATATCGCACTGAAGCTTTCTTT.

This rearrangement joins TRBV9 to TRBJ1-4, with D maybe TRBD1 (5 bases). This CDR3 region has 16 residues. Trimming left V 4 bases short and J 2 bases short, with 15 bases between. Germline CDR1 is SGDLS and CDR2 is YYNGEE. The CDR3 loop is CASSLRPGGTNEKLFF. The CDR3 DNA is TGTGCCAGCAGCCTTCGCCCCGGGGGGACTAATGAAAAACTGTTTTTT.

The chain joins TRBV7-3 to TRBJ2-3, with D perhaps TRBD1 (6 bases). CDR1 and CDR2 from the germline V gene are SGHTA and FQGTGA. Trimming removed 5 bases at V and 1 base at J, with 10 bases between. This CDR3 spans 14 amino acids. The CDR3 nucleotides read TGTGCCAGCAGCCCACAGGGAGGCACAGATACGCAGTATTTT. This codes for CASSPQGGTDTQYF.

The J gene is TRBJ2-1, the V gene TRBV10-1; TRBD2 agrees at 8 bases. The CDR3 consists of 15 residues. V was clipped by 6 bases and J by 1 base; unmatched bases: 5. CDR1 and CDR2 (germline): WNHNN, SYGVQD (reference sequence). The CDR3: CASSISGDSYNEQFF. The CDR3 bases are TGCGCCAGCAGCATTAGCGGGGATTCCTACAATGAGCAGTTCTTC.

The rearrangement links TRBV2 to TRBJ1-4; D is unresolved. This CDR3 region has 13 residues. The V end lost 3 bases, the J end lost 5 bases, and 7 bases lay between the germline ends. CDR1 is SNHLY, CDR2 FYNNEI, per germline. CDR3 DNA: TGTGCCAGCAGTGACTGGCCAAATGAAAAACTGTTTTTT. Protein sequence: CASSDWPNEKLFF.

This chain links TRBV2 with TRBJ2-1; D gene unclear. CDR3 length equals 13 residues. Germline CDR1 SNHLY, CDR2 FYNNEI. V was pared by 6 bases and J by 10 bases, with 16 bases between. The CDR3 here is CASSQAVELEQFF. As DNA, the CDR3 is TGTGCCAGCAGCCAGGCCGTAGAGTTAGAGCAGTTCTTC.

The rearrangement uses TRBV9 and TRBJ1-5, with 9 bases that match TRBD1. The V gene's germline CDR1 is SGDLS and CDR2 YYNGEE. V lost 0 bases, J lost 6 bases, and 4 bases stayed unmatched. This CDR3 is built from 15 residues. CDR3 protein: CASSVGTGVGQPQHF. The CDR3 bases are TGTGCCAGCAGCGTAGGGACAGGGGTGGGTCAGCCCCAGCATTTT.

For the CDR3, the DNA is TGTGCCAGCAGGGAGAACTCCTACGAGCAGTACTTC. Protein: CASRENSYEQYF. The J gene is TRBJ2-7, the V gene TRBV2, with unresolved D. This CDR3 has 12 amino acids. Trimming took off 6 bases at V and 0 bases at J, with 6 bases between the two ends. CDR1 is SNHLY, CDR2 FYNNEI, per germline. Full variable domain (missing parts from reference TRBV2 and TRBJ2-7): EPEVTQTPSHQVTQMGQEVILRCVPISNHLYFYWYRQILGQKVEFLVSFYNNEISEKSEIFDDQFSVERPDGSNFTLKIRSTKLEDSAMYFCASRENSYEQYFGPGTRLTVT.

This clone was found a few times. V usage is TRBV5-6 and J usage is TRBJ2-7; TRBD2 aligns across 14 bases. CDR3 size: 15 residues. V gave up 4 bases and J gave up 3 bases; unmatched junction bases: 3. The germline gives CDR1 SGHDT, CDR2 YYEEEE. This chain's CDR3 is CASSGGLAGVYEQYF. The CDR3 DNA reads TGTGCCAGCAGCGGGGGACTAGCGGGAGTCTACGAGCAGTACTTC. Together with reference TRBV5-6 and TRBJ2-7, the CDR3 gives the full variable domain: DAGVTQSPTHLIKTRGQQVTLRCSPKSGHDTVSWYQQALGQGPQFIFQYYEEEERQRGNFPDRFSGHQFPNYSSELNVNALLLGDSALYLCASSGGLAGVYEQYFGPGTRLTVT.

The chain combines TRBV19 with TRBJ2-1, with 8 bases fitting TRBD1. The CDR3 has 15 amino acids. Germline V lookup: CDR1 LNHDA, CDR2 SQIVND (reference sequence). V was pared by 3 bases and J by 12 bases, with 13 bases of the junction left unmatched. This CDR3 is CASSIEGQGYFGQFF. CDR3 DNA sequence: TGTGCCAGTAGTATTGAAGGACAGGGTTATTTCGGGCAGTTCTTC. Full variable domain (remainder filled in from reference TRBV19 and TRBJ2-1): DGGITQSPKYLFRKEGQNVTLSCEQNLNHDAMYWYRQDPGQGLRLIYYSQIVNDFQKGDIAEGYSVSREKKESFPLTVTSAQKNPTAFYLCASSIEGQGYFGQFFGPGTRLTVL.

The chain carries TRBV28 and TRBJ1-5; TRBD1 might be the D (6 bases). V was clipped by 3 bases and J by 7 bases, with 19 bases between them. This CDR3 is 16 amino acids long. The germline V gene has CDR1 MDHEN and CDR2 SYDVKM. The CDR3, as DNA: TGTGCCAGCAGTTTGTGGGCAGGGGTTAGGGAACAGCCCCAGCATTTT. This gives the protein CASSLWAGVREQPQHF.

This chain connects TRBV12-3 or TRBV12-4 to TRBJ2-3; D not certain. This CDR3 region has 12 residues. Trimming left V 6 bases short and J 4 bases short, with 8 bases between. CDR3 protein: CASSIVADTQYF. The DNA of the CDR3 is TGTGCCAGCAGCATAGTGGCAGATACGCAGTATTTT.

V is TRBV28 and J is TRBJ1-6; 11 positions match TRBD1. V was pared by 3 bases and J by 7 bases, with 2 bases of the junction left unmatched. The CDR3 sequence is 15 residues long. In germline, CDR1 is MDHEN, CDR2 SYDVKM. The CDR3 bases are TGTGCCAGCAGTTTGGGACAGGGGGGGAATTCACCCCTCCACTTT. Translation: CASSLGQGGNSPLHF.